The 17 T cell receptor beta chains presented below share a single source sample, sequenced in a study of identical twins (dated by TCRdb to the mid-2010s). The library was prepared using 5' RACE. For sequencing, an Illumina HiSeq 2000 was employed. The public reads were reanalyzed by TCRdb: fastp trimming at Q25, MiXCR alignment, in-frame beta chains only. Rows are unified per CDR3 protein, each entry keeping the most common DNA and genes. The sample table contains 1.5 million to 2 million distinct CDR3 sequences; only one count was recorded for less than 40% of them. About 0.3% of the sample is held by the ten biggest clonotypes. The sequenced sample consisted of cord blood. These receptors were obtained from a newborn girl in good health.

In this sample, this clonotype turned up a few times. V is TRBV7-6 and J is TRBJ2-1; TRBD1 aligns across 7 bases. V dropped 5 bases and J dropped 6; count of bases not matched to a gene: 10. Germline V gene sequence: CDR1 SGHVS, CDR2 FNYEAQ. CDR3 length: 15 residues. The CDR3 region has the DNA TGTGCCAGCAGCCACAGACAGGGAATAGGCAATGAGCAGTTCTTC. Residues: CASSHRQGIGNEQFF.

The chain employs TRBV10-3 and TRBJ2-7; perhaps D is TRBD1 or TRBD2 (7 bases each). V dropped 5 bases and J dropped 4 bases, with 15 bases sitting between them. CDR1 is ENHRY, CDR2 SYGVKD, per germline. The CDR3 loop spans 14 amino acids. CDR3 sequence reads: CAISHDREGYEQYF. CDR3 coding DNA: TGTGCCATCAGTCACGACAGGGAGGGGTACGAGCAGTACTTC.

This clonotype was counted many times. J is TRBJ2-2 and V is TRBV7-2; tentative D call: TRBD2 (6 bases). V lost 1 base and J 6 bases, leaving 6 bases between the germline ends. CDR1 is SGHTA, CDR2 FQGNSA, per germline. This CDR3 spans 13 amino acids. CDR3 loop: CASSLGLAGELFF. The CDR3 nucleotides read TGTGCCAGCAGCTTAGGACTAGCCGGGGAGCTGTTTTTT.

This clonotype was seen more than once but under ten times. This chain uses TRBV27 with TRBJ2-1, with D possibly being TRBD2 (5 bases). The V and J ends lost 6 bases and 3 bases respectively, with 12 bases between them. The CDR3 runs 14 residues. Germline assignment: CDR1 MNHEY and CDR2 SMNVEV (reference sequence). DNA for the CDR3: TGTGCCAGCAGACTAGAAGAGTACTACAATGAGCAGTTCTTC. As protein: CASRLEEYYNEQFF.

The chain joins TRBV20-1 to TRBJ1-1; TRBD1 is a possible D gene (6 bases). This CDR3 has 13 amino acids. CDR1 DFQATT and CDR2 SNEGSKA come from the germline V gene (reference sequence). Between the trimmed V and J ends, which lost 6 bases and 0 bases, there was a span of 11 bases. Here the CDR3 DNA reads TGCAGTGCCTGGACAGTCATGAACACTGAAGCTTTCTTT. The encoded protein is CSAWTVMNTEAFF.

A few counts support this clonotype. The chain has TRBV28 and TRBJ1-4; D unclear. CDR1 is MDHEN, CDR2 SYDVKM, per germline. The V gene lost 3 bases and the J gene lost 4 bases, with 12 bases spanning the gap. This CDR3 comprises 15 residues. The CDR3 is CASSFLEGVNEKLFF. The DNA of the CDR3 is TGTGCCAGCAGTTTCCTGGAGGGAGTTAATGAAAAACTGTTTTTT.

The chain is built from TRBV10-3 and TRBJ1-6, with 7 positions matching TRBD1. From germline, CDR1 is ENHRY and CDR2 SYGVKD. CDR3 length: 12 residues. With V trimmed by 9 bases and J by 7 bases, 3 bases remained unmatched. This chain's CDR3 is CAMKDRNSPLHF. DNA for the CDR3: TGTGCCATGAAGGACAGGAATTCACCCCTCCACTTT.

The table lists this clonotype with a few counts. The chain has TRBV6-5 and TRBJ1-6; 7 bases agree with TRBD1. V trimming: 4 bases; J trimming: 9 bases; junction bases outside the gene matches: 12. CDR1 is MNHEY and CDR2 is SVGAGI in the germline V gene. This CDR3 comprises 16 residues. For the CDR3, the DNA is TGTGCCAGCAGTTCCTACAGGGGACTGTACGGTTCACCCCTCCACTTT. It encodes CASSSYRGLYGSPLHF.

CDR3 in DNA: TGTGCCAGTAGTATAGAAGGGACAGACTCTACGCAGTATTTT. Its translation is CASSIEGTDSTQYF. The chain has TRBV19 and TRBJ2-3; 7 nucleotides align to TRBD1. The trim removed 0 bases at V and 8 bases at J, leaving 5 bases unmatched. Germline loops: CDR1 LNHDA, CDR2 SQIVND (reference sequence). CDR3 length equals 14 residues.

The chain joins TRBV20-1 to TRBJ1-1; 8 bases map to TRBD1. Per the germline V gene, CDR1 is DFQATT and CDR2 is SNEGSKA (reference sequence). CDR3 length: 14 residues. V was pared by 4 bases and J by 3 bases, with 7 bases of the junction left unmatched. This CDR3 is CSATTGAGDTEAFF. CDR3 sequence (DNA): TGCAGTGCTACGACAGGGGCGGGAGACACTGAAGCTTTCTTT.

This chain links TRBV20-1 with TRBJ2-4, with 7 bases identical to TRBD1. The assigned J gene may be wrong: the sequence end matches TRBJ2-7 better. Germline V gene lookup returns CDR1 DFQATT and CDR2 SNEGSKA (reference sequence). The CDR3 totals 14 residues. The CDR3 coding sequence is TGCAGTGCTAGAGAAGACAGGGTAAAGTACGAGCAGTACTTC. Translation gives CSAREDRVKYEQYF.

This clonotype was counted between two and nine times. The chain is built from TRBV10-3 and TRBJ2-5; no clear D. This CDR3 spans 13 amino acids. Germline CDR1 is ENHRY and CDR2 is SYGVKD. Trimming stripped 6 bases from V and 5 bases from J, with 13 bases between. The CDR3 sequence is CAISDKTMETQYF. CDR3 coding DNA: TGTGCCATCAGCGATAAGACGATGGAGACCCAGTACTTC.

The chain employs TRBV7-2 and TRBJ2-3, with D perhaps TRBD2 (5 bases). Looked up from germline, CDR1 is SGHTA and CDR2 is FQGNSA. The CDR3 sequence is 17 residues long. V was trimmed by 3 bases and J by 4 bases, leaving 20 bases between them. CDR3 loop: CASSLGNWVLAPDTQYF. The CDR3 DNA reads TGTGCCAGCAGCTTGGGCAATTGGGTGCTAGCCCCAGATACGCAGTATTTT.

This clonotype has only one observation. This chain uses TRBV20-1 with TRBJ1-1; 7 positions match TRBD1. Per the germline V gene, CDR1 is DFQATT and CDR2 is SNEGSKA (reference sequence). This CDR3 region has 14 residues. Germline trimming cut 2 bases from V and 0 bases from J; bases unmatched to any gene: 3. In DNA form, the CDR3 reads TGCAGTGCTAGACAGGGGGTGTTGAACACTGAAGCTTTCTTT. Protein: CSARQGVLNTEAFF.

There are a few counts of this clonotype. The rearrangement links TRBV4-1 to TRBJ2-1, with TRBD2 matching 14 bases. From germline, CDR1 is MGHRA and CDR2 YSYEKL. The CDR3 sequence is 15 residues long. J lost 15 bases, V lost 0 bases, and 7 bases had no gene match. The CDR3 reads CASSQETSGRVRGFF. CDR3 sequence (DNA): TGCGCCAGCAGCCAAGAGACTAGCGGGAGGGTAAGGGGGTTCTTC.

The J gene is TRBJ2-6, the V gene TRBV7-9, with 8 bases identical to TRBD1. This CDR3 is built from 19 residues. Germline loops: CDR1 SEHNR, CDR2 FQNEAQ (reference sequence). Trimming removed 4 bases from V and 0 bases from J; junction bases left unmatched: 11. The CDR3 nucleotides read TGTGCCAGCAGCTCCGCCGGGACAGGCTTTTTCTCTGGGGCCAACGTCCTGACTTTC. It translates to CASSSAGTGFFSGANVLTF.

V is TRBV7-2 and J is TRBJ2-2; D possibly uses TRBD1 or TRBD2 (6 bases each). CDR1 SGHTA and CDR2 FQGNSA come from the germline V gene. V lost 1 base and J lost 6, with 18 bases in between. The CDR3 extends over 17 amino acids. CDR3 amino acids: CASSLVAAAGEAGELFF. The CDR3 coding sequence is TGTGCCAGCAGCTTAGTGGCAGCTGCAGGGGAGGCCGGGGAGCTGTTTTTT.